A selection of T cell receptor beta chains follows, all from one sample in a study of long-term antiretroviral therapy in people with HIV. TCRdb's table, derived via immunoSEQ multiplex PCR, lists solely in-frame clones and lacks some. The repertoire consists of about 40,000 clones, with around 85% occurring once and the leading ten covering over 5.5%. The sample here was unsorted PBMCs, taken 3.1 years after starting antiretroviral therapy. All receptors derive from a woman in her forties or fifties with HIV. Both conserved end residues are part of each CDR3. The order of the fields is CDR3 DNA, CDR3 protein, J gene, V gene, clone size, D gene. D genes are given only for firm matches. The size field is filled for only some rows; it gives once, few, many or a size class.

CDR3 DNA: TGTGCCAGCAGCTTGAACAGGGTTACCGAGCAGTACTTC
CDR3 protein: CASSLNRVTEQYF
J gene: TRBJ2-7
V gene: TRBV5-6
clone size: .
D gene: .

CDR3 DNA: TGTGCTAGCAGCACCGGGACAGGGGTATCAGATACGCAGTATTTT
CDR3 protein: CASSTGTGVSDTQYF
J gene: TRBJ2-3
V gene: TRBV7-7
clone size: .
D gene: TRBD1

CDR3 DNA: TGTGCCAGTAGGAGGGACGGTTACACCGGGGAGCTGTTTTTT
CDR3 protein: CASRRDGYTGELFF
J gene: TRBJ2-2
V gene: TRBV19
clone size: few
D gene: .

CDR3 DNA: TGTGCCAGCAGTGACGGGCACAGACAAGAGACCCAGTACTTC
CDR3 protein: CASSDGHRQETQYF
J gene: TRBJ2-5
V gene: TRBV6-5
clone size: .
D gene: .

CDR3 DNA: TGTGCTAGTGGTCCCAGGGGAGGGGGCAAGGATACGCAGTATTTT
CDR3 protein: CASGPRGGGKDTQYF
J gene: TRBJ2-3
V gene: TRBV12-5
clone size: few
D gene: .

CDR3 DNA: TGCGCCACCTCGGACCCTGGGGCCAACGTCCTGACTTTC
CDR3 protein: CATSDPGANVLTF
J gene: TRBJ2-6
V gene: TRBV5-1
clone size: .
D gene: .

CDR3 DNA: TGCGCCAGCAGTGGAGACGGGGGGTCCTCCTACGAGCAGTACTTC
CDR3 protein: CASSGDGGSSYEQYF
J gene: TRBJ2-7
V gene: TRBV10-2
clone size: .
D gene: TRBD2

CDR3 DNA: TGTGCCAGCTCGCCCGGGACAGGGGGCAATCAGCCCCAGCATTTT
CDR3 protein: CASSPGTGGNQPQHF
J gene: TRBJ1-5
V gene: TRBV18
clone size: .
D gene: TRBD1

CDR3 DNA: TGTGCCACCAGCAGAGAACGGTATGGCTACACCTTC
CDR3 protein: CATSRERYGYTF
J gene: TRBJ1-2
V gene: TRBV15
clone size: .
D gene: .

CDR3 DNA: TGTGCCAGCAGCCCTTCAGTAGCGGGGGGGCTAAATGAGCAGTTCTTC
CDR3 protein: CASSPSVAGGLNEQFF
J gene: TRBJ2-1
V gene: TRBV7-3
clone size: .
D gene: TRBD2

CDR3 DNA: TGTGCCATCAGTGAGGTTTTGGGAAACCAGGCCTACACCTTC
CDR3 protein: CAISEVLGNQAYTF
J gene: TRBJ1-2
V gene: TRBV10-3
clone size: few
D gene: .

CDR3 DNA: TGTGCCAGCAGCCAGGATGGGACAGGGAACACTGAAGCTTTCTTT
CDR3 protein: CASSQDGTGNTEAFF
J gene: TRBJ1-1
V gene: TRBV4-2
clone size: .
D gene: TRBD1

CDR3 DNA: TGCGCCAGCAGCCAAGCCCCGGGGGGGGCTTACGAGCAGTACTTC
CDR3 protein: CASSQAPGGAYEQYF
J gene: TRBJ2-7
V gene: TRBV4-1
clone size: .
D gene: TRBD2

CDR3 DNA: TGTGCCAGTAGTACCGGGACACCTAGCTATGGCTACACCTTC
CDR3 protein: CASSTGTPSYGYTF
J gene: TRBJ1-2
V gene: TRBV19
clone size: once
D gene: .

CDR3 DNA: TGTGCCAGTAGTATAGGTCAGAGCTATCAGCCCCAGCATTTT
CDR3 protein: CASSIGQSYQPQHF
J gene: TRBJ1-5
V gene: TRBV19
clone size: .
D gene: .

CDR3 DNA: TGTGCGACGGACGGGGGGCCCCTAACGGGGAATACGCAGTATTTT
CDR3 protein: CATDGGPLTGNTQYF
J gene: TRBJ2-3
V gene: TRBV6-1
clone size: .
D gene: .

CDR3 DNA: TGTGCCAGCAGCACTTACAGGGTTGGCACAGATACGCAGTATTTT
CDR3 protein: CASSTYRVGTDTQYF
J gene: TRBJ2-3
V gene: TRBV5-4
clone size: .
D gene: .

CDR3 DNA: TGTGCCAGCAGCCAAACTAGCGGGGGCCGGCCTAATACGCAGTATTTT
CDR3 protein: CASSQTSGGRPNTQYF
J gene: TRBJ2-3
V gene: TRBV7-2
clone size: .
D gene: TRBD2

CDR3 DNA: TGTGCCAGTAGTACCCTCTCTCAGGGTAGGGGCATGAACACTGAAGCTTTCTTT
CDR3 protein: CASSTLSQGRGMNTEAFF
J gene: TRBJ1-1
V gene: TRBV19
clone size: once
D gene: .

CDR3 DNA: TGTGCCAGTGAGTTTGGGGGGTTGAACACTGAAGCTTTCTTT
CDR3 protein: CASEFGGLNTEAFF
J gene: TRBJ1-1
V gene: TRBV2
clone size: .
D gene: .

CDR3 DNA: TGTGCCACTAGCGGGGGGGATAACACCGGGGAGCTGTTTTTT
CDR3 protein: CATSGGDNTGELFF
J gene: TRBJ2-2
V gene: TRBV10-3
clone size: .
D gene: TRBD2

CDR3 DNA: TGCGCCAGCAGCTTCGCGGGGGCTGCTAGCACAGATACGCAGTATTTT
CDR3 protein: CASSFAGAASTDTQYF
J gene: TRBJ2-3
V gene: TRBV5-1
clone size: .
D gene: .

CDR3 DNA: TGTGCCAGCAGCTTAGTCACGCCGACAAGTAATTCACCCCTCCACTTT
CDR3 protein: CASSLVTPTSNSPLHF
J gene: TRBJ1-6
V gene: TRBV7-8
clone size: few
D gene: .

CDR3 DNA: TGTGCCAGCAGCTTCAGGGCGGGGAACACTGAAGCTTTCTTT
CDR3 protein: CASSFRAGNTEAFF
J gene: TRBJ1-1
V gene: TRBV7-2
clone size: .
D gene: .

CDR3 DNA: TGTGCCAGCAGTGTGCTACAGAATAGCAATCAGCCCCAGCATTTT
CDR3 protein: CASSVLQNSNQPQHF
J gene: TRBJ1-5
V gene: TRBV2
clone size: .
D gene: .

CDR3 DNA: TGCGCCAGCAGCTCGCCGACTAGCGGGGGGGTGTACGAGCAGTACTTC
CDR3 protein: CASSSPTSGGVYEQYF
J gene: TRBJ2-7
V gene: TRBV5-1
clone size: .
D gene: TRBD2

CDR3 DNA: TGCGCCAGCAGTTTGACAGGGGCCGGGGCCAACGTCCTGACTTTC
CDR3 protein: CASSLTGAGANVLTF
J gene: TRBJ2-6
V gene: TRBV5-1
clone size: .
D gene: TRBD1

CDR3 DNA: TGTGCCAGCAGCCAGGACAGGGCATCCCAAGAGACCCAGTACTTC
CDR3 protein: CASSQDRASQETQYF
J gene: TRBJ2-5
V gene: TRBV6-5
clone size: .
D gene: TRBD1

CDR3 DNA: TGTGCCATCAGTGAGTCGAGCGGGGGGAGAAAACAAGAGACCCAGTACTTC
CDR3 protein: CAISESSGGRKQETQYF
J gene: TRBJ2-5
V gene: TRBV10-3
clone size: .
D gene: TRBD2

CDR3 DNA: TGTGCCAGCAGTTACGAGACTAGCGGGGGCATCGGGGAGCTGTTTTTT
CDR3 protein: CASSYETSGGIGELFF
J gene: TRBJ2-2
V gene: TRBV6-5
clone size: .
D gene: TRBD2

CDR3 DNA: TGTGCCAGCAGCTTAGAGGGGACAGCTCAAGGCTACACCTTC
CDR3 protein: CASSLEGTAQGYTF
J gene: TRBJ1-2
V gene: TRBV7-9
clone size: .
D gene: TRBD1

CDR3 DNA: TGTGCTAGTGGCTACGCGGACAGGGGCGATACGCAGTATTTT
CDR3 protein: CASGYADRGDTQYF
J gene: TRBJ2-3
V gene: TRBV12-5
clone size: .
D gene: TRBD1

CDR3 DNA: TGTGCCAGCAGCCCCAGGGGAGAGACCCAGTACTTC
CDR3 protein: CASSPRGETQYF
J gene: TRBJ2-5
V gene: TRBV2
clone size: .
D gene: .

CDR3 DNA: TGTGCCACCGAGAAGATACTCTCTGGGGCCAACGTCCTGACTTTC
CDR3 protein: CATEKILSGANVLTF
J gene: TRBJ2-6
V gene: TRBV11-2
clone size: .
D gene: .

CDR3 DNA: TGTGCCAGCAGCCTTCAAACTCCCGGGACAGGGGATGGATACGAGCAGTACTTC
CDR3 protein: CASSLQTPGTGDGYEQYF
J gene: TRBJ2-7
V gene: TRBV5-8
clone size: .
D gene: TRBD1

CDR3 DNA: TGTGCCAGCAGTTTCGGTACCAACACCGGGGAGCTGTTTTTT
CDR3 protein: CASSFGTNTGELFF
J gene: TRBJ2-2
V gene: TRBV6-6
clone size: .
D gene: .

CDR3 DNA: TGTGCCAGCAGCTTAGAAGCTCGCCAGACCCTTAATTCACCCCTCCACTTT
CDR3 protein: CASSLEARQTLNSPLHF
J gene: TRBJ1-6
V gene: TRBV7-9
clone size: few
D gene: .

CDR3 DNA: TGTGCCAGCAGTTACCGGGACACCGGACGAATTGAAGCTTTCTTT
CDR3 protein: CASSYRDTGRIEAFF
J gene: TRBJ1-1
V gene: TRBV6-5
clone size: .
D gene: .

CDR3 DNA: TGTGCCAGCAGCGGAGGAGGGACAGGGGGCCGTGGGGCCAACGTCCTGACTTTC
CDR3 protein: CASSGGGTGGRGANVLTF
J gene: TRBJ2-6
V gene: TRBV9
clone size: .
D gene: TRBD1

CDR3 DNA: TGTGCCAGCAGCGGATCGTACAGGGGGGCCTACAATGAGCAGTTCTTC
CDR3 protein: CASSGSYRGAYNEQFF
J gene: TRBJ2-1
V gene: TRBV5-5
clone size: .
D gene: TRBD1

CDR3 DNA: TGTGCCAGCAGTTACGGTCAGTTCTATGGCTACACCTTC
CDR3 protein: CASSYGQFYGYTF
J gene: TRBJ1-2
V gene: TRBV6-5
clone size: .
D gene: .

CDR3 DNA: TGCGCCAGCAGCTTGGGGTTGGGTGGTAATTCACCCCTCCACTTT
CDR3 protein: CASSLGLGGNSPLHF
J gene: TRBJ1-6
V gene: TRBV5-1
clone size: .
D gene: .

CDR3 DNA: TGTGCCACCAGTCTCGAAAGGACAGGGTCGGATCAGCCCCAGCATTTT
CDR3 protein: CATSLERTGSDQPQHF
J gene: TRBJ1-5
V gene: TRBV15
clone size: few
D gene: TRBD1

CDR3 DNA: TGTGCCAGCAGTTCCTCCGGGACCGTGTCTGGAAACACCATATATTTT
CDR3 protein: CASSSSGTVSGNTIYF
J gene: TRBJ1-3
V gene: TRBV6-6
clone size: .
D gene: .

CDR3 DNA: TGTGCCAGCAGCTCACAAGGGGGGGGTGGAAACACCATATATTTT
CDR3 protein: CASSSQGGGGNTIYF
J gene: TRBJ1-3
V gene: TRBV7-9
clone size: .
D gene: .

CDR3 DNA: TGTGCCAGCAGCTTTAGCGTTCATGAGCAGTTCTTC
CDR3 protein: CASSFSVHEQFF
J gene: TRBJ2-1
V gene: TRBV11-2
clone size: .
D gene: .

CDR3 DNA: TGTGCCAGCAGTTACCGGGGGGCCGGAGATACGCAGTATTTT
CDR3 protein: CASSYRGAGDTQYF
J gene: TRBJ2-3
V gene: TRBV6-5
clone size: once
D gene: .

CDR3 DNA: TGCAGCGTTGAAGTTAGTGGTAGTGCGGATACGCAGTATTTT
CDR3 protein: CSVEVSGSADTQYF
J gene: TRBJ2-3
V gene: TRBV29-1
clone size: once
D gene: .

CDR3 DNA: TGTGCCAGCAGCCAAGAATTATCCGGGACAGGGGACCCCCTCCACTTT
CDR3 protein: CASSQELSGTGDPLHF
J gene: TRBJ1-6
V gene: TRBV4-2
clone size: .
D gene: TRBD1

CDR3 DNA: TGTGCCAGCAGCTGGCCGGGCCCCTCCTACGAGCAGTACTTC
CDR3 protein: CASSWPGPSYEQYF
J gene: TRBJ2-7
V gene: TRBV7-2
clone size: once
D gene: .

CDR3 DNA: TGTGCCAGCAGTTACAGGGAGAATGAAAAACTGTTTTTT
CDR3 protein: CASSYRENEKLFF
J gene: TRBJ1-4
V gene: TRBV6-6
clone size: .
D gene: .

CDR3 DNA: TGTGCCAGCAGTTACTCGGATCTGAAGGGTCTTACTGAAGCTTTCTTT
CDR3 protein: CASSYSDLKGLTEAFF
J gene: TRBJ1-1
V gene: TRBV6-5
clone size: .
D gene: .

CDR3 DNA: TGTGCCAGCAGCCAACAAGAGGGGACTGAAGCTTTCTTT
CDR3 protein: CASSQQEGTEAFF
J gene: TRBJ1-1
V gene: TRBV9
clone size: .
D gene: .

CDR3 DNA: TGTGCCAGCATGGGGTCAGGGAGGGCTTTCTTT
CDR3 protein: CASMGSGRAFF
J gene: TRBJ1-1
V gene: TRBV2
clone size: .
D gene: .

CDR3 DNA: TGTGCCTGGAGTGTATCGGGTGGAAACACCATATATTTT
CDR3 protein: CAWSVSGGNTIYF
J gene: TRBJ1-3
V gene: TRBV30
clone size: .
D gene: .

CDR3 DNA: TGCAGCATCGATGAGGGGACTGGTCTAGGCTACACCTTC
CDR3 protein: CSIDEGTGLGYTF
J gene: TRBJ1-2
V gene: TRBV29-1
clone size: .
D gene: .